The 3 T cell receptor beta chains listed next were all sequenced from one sample in a study of early T cells in non-severe SARS-CoV-2 infection. TCRdb passed the 5' RACE reads through MiXCR, listing each CDR3 protein once. The sample has some 83,000 distinct CDR3 sequences, 8.5% to 12% seen once. The specimen was whole blood, collected at baseline. These TCRs come from an adult who was a healthcare worker with PCR-confirmed SARS-CoV-2 infection or an uninfected control (not recorded which).

The chain couples TRBV24-1 to TRBJ2-5; 8 bases match TRBD1. Germline CDR1 and CDR2: KGHDR and SFDVKD. The J segment lost 4 bases and the V segment lost 4 bases, leaving 4 bases of the junction unmatched. The CDR3 has 14 residues. The CDR3 spells CATSEPTGAETQYF. CDR3 DNA: TGTGCCACCAGTGAGCCGACAGGGGCAGAGACCCAGTACTTC.

This clonotype has only a few counts. In nucleotides, the CDR3 is TGTGCCATCAGTGAGAGTTGGGACAGGGTGACCTACGAGCAGTACTTC. As protein: CAISESWDRVTYEQYF. The chain uses TRBV10-3 and TRBJ2-7, with 9 bases matching TRBD1. CDR1 is ENHRY and CDR2 is SYGVKD in the germline V gene. V lost 2 bases to trimming and J lost 2 bases; unmatched junction nucleotides: 7. This CDR3 is 16 amino acids long.

This clonotype came up many times. The chain carries TRBV20-1 and TRBJ2-1; 9 nucleotides line up with TRBD2. The CDR3 is 13 residues long. The germline CDR1 and CDR2 sequences are DFQATT and SNEGSKA (reference sequence). V lost 5 bases, J lost 7 bases, and 6 bases stayed unmatched. In DNA form, the CDR3 reads TGCAGTGCTGCAGCGGGAGGAAGAAATGAGCAGTTCTTC. Translation gives CSAAAGGRNEQFF.